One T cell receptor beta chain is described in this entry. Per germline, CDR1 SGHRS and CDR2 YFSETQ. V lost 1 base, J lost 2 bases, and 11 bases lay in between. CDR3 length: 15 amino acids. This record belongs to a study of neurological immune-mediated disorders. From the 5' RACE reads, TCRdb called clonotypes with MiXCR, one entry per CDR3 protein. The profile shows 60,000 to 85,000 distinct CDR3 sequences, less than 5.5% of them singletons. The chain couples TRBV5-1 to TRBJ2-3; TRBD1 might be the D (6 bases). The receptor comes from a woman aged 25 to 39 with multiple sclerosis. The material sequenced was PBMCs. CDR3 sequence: CASSLYGQTTDTQYF. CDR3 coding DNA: TGCGCCAGCAGCTTGTACGGACAGACCACAGATACGCAGTATTTT.